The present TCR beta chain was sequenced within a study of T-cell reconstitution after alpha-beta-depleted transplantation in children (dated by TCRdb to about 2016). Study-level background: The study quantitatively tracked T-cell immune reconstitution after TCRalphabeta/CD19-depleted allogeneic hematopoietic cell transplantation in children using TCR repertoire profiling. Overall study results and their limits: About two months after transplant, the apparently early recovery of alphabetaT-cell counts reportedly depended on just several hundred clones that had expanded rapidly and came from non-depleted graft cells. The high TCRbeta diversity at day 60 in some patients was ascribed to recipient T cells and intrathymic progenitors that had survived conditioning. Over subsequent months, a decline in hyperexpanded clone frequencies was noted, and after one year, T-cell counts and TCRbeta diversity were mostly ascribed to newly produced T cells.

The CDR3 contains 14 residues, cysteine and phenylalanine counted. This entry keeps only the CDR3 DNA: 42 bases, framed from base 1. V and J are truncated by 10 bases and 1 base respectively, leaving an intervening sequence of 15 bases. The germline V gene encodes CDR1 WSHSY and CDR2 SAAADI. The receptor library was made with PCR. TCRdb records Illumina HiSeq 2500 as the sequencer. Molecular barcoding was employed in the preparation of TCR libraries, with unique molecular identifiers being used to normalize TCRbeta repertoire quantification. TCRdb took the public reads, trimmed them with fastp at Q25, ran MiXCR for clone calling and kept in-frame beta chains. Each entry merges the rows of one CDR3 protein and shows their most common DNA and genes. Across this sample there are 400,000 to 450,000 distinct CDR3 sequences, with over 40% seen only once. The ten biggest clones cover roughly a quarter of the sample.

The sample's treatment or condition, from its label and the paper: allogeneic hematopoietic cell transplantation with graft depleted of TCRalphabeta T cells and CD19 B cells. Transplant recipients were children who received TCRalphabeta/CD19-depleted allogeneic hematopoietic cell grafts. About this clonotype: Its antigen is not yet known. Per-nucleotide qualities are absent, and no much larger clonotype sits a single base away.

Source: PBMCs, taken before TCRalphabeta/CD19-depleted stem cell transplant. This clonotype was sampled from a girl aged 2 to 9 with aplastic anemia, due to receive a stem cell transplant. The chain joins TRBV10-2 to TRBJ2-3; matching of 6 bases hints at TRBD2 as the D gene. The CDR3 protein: CATLAVRGTDTQYF. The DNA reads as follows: TGCGCCACCTTAGCGGTTCGTGGCACAGATACGCAGTATTTT.